Sequencing of this T cell receptor (beta chain) was carried out in a study of blood T cell repertoires in COVID-19. Study information: From the United States, Italy and Spain came samples of acute and convalescent COVID-19. The cDNA or gDNA used as material had been derived from T cells, B-cell-depleted T cells, or PBMCs.

Per the authors' pipeline: Amplified reference gene primers provided the basis for estimating nucleated cell counts. TCRdb keeps only in-frame clones here, not all; method: immunoSEQ multiplex PCR. Clone size and V and J calls were adopted from that table, with D and trimming inferred from the DNA. The profile covers about 39,000 clones, with about 82% appearing a single time and 9% to 10% taken by the ten largest. Deletions cut 5 bases from V and 1 base from J, with 12 bases between. The CDR3 extends over 14 amino acids. CDR1 and CDR2 (germline): SGHRS, YFSETQ. Sequencing input: peripheral blood. The sequence came from a human donor in a cohort sampled during active COVID-19. This sequence joins TRBV5-1 and TRBJ2-5, with D maybe TRBD1 (6 bases). CDR3 protein: CASSTGSGQETQYF. The CDR3 nucleotides are TGCGCCAGCAGTACAGGGTCCGGCCAAGAGACCCAGTACTTC. The variable domain in full, completed from reference TRBV5-1 and TRBJ2-5, reads KAGVTQTPRYLIKTRGQQVTLSCSPISGHRSVSWYQQTPGQGLQFLFEYFSETQRNKGNFPGRFSGRQFSNSRSEMNVSTLELGDSALYLCASSTGSGQETQYFGPGTRLLVL.